This T cell receptor (beta chain) was sequenced for a study of blood T cell repertoires in COVID-19. Study-wide background: Spain, Italy and the United States supplied samples that represented acute and convalescent COVID-19.

CDR3 length: 13 amino acids. The germline CDR1 and CDR2 sequences are MNHEY and SVGAGI. The V end was cut by 6 bases, the J end by 6 bases, with 12 bases between. In the study's own analysis: Estimation of nucleated cell counts was performed using reference gene primer amplification. Clones were sequenced by immunoSEQ multiplex PCR, and TCRdb holds only the in-frame ones, with some missing. That table supplies the V and J calls and clone size; D and trimming were determined from the DNA. The table records nearly 50,000 clones, about 82% of them present only once. The chain couples TRBV6-5 to TRBJ2-1; D perhaps matches TRBD1 (6 bases). The material sequenced was peripheral blood. This receptor was obtained from a woman between 55 and 75 years old with acute or convalescent COVID-19. CDR3 nucleotides: TGTGCCAGCAGACAGACAGGCAGCAATGAGCAGTTCTTC. As protein: CASRQTGSNEQFF.